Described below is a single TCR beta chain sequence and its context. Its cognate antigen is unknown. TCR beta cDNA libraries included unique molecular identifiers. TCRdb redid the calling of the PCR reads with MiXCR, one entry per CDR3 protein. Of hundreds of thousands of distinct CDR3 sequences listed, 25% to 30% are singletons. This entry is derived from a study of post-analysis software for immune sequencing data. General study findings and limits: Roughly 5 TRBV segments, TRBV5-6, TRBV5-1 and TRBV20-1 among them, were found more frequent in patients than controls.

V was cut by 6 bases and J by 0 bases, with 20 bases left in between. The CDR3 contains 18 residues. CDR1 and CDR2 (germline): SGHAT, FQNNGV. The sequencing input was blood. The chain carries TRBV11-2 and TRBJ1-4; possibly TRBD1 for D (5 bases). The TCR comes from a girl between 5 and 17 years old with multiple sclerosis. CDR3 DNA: TGTGCCAGCAGACCCGGGAGGGGCCTACAGGCAACTAATGAAAAACTGTTTTTT. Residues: CASRPGRGLQATNEKLFF.